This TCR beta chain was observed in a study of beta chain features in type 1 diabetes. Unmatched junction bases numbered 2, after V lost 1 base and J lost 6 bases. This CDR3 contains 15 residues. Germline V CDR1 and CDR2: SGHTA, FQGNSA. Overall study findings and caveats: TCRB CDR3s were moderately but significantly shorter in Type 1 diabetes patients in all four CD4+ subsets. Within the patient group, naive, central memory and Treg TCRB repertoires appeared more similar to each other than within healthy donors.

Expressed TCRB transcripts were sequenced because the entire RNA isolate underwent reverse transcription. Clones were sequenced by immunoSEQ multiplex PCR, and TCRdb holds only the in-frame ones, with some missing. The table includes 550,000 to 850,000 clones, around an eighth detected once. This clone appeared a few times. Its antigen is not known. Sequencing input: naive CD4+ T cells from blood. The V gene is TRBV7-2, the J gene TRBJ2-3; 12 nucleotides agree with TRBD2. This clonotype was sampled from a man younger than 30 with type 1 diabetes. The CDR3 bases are TGTGCCAGCAGCTTAGGCGGACTAGCGGGGGATACGCAGTATTTT. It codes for CASSLGGLAGDTQYF.